The 26 T cell receptor beta chains below all came from one sample that was sequenced in a study of T cells in Graves' hyperthyroidism and ophthalmopathy (dated by TCRdb to between 2018 and 2021). Library creation used multiplex PCR. The sequencer was an Illumina HiSeq 2000. The TCR beta CDR3 regions were amplified from the RNA transcripts. For the first round of RT-PCR on the TCR CDR3, the HTBI primer set was used together with the Qiagen OneStep RT-PCR kit. Starting from the raw public reads, TCRdb applied fastp trimming at Q25, assembled clones with MiXCR and retained in-frame beta chains. Entries that share a CDR3 protein sequence are merged under the most common genes and DNA. The sample table holds some 770,000 distinct CDR3 sequences, of which about 16% were seen once. The ten largest clonotypes hold under 9.5% of the sample. Input material: blood. These receptors all come from a man between 18 and 35 years old with Graves' hyperthyroidism.

This chain connects TRBV5-1 to TRBJ2-2; D might be TRBD1 or TRBD2, each matching 5 bases. V gave up 3 bases and J gave up 4 bases, with 13 bases separating them. Germline CDR1 and CDR2: SGHRS and YFSETQ. The CDR3 has 15 residues. The CDR3 nucleotides read TGCGCCAGCAGCTGGGACCGGAGTAGCACCGGGGAGCTGTTTTTT. Encoded protein: CASSWDRSSTGELFF.

This clonotype was seen only once. V usage is TRBV20-1 and J usage is TRBJ2-7; tentatively, D is TRBD2 (7 bases). This CDR3 has 11 amino acids. Deletions cut 3 bases from V and 6 bases from J, with 9 bases between. Germline V CDR1 and CDR2: DFQATT, SNEGSKA (reference sequence). The CDR3 spells CSASRGAEQYF. The CDR3 DNA is TGCAGTGCTAGCCGGGGGGCCGAGCAGTACTTC.

The chain employs TRBV6-2 or TRBV6-3 and TRBJ2-7; the match to TRBD2 covers 9 bases. The CDR3 is 15 residues long. In germline, CDR1 is MNHEY, CDR2 SVGEGT. J was trimmed by 2 bases and V by 0 bases; bases with no gene match: 2. CDR3 amino acids: CASSYSTSGPYEQYF. The DNA for the CDR3 is TGTGCCAGCAGTTACTCGACTAGCGGACCCTACGAGCAGTACTTC.

This clonotype was counted many times. The chain has TRBV30 and TRBJ1-2; 8 nucleotides line up with TRBD1. Germline CDR1 and CDR2: GTSNPN and SVGIG (reference sequence). This CDR3 has 13 amino acids. V shed 1 base and J 4 bases; nucleotides not matched to a gene: 2. CDR3 region: CAWSAGTGYGYTF. As DNA, the CDR3 is TGTGCCTGGAGTGCGGGGACAGGCTATGGCTACACCTTC.

V is TRBV6-1 and J is TRBJ2-1; the match to TRBD2 covers 8 bases. CDR3 length equals 16 residues. From germline, CDR1 is MNHNS and CDR2 SASEGT. The V and J ends lost 4 bases and 7 bases, in that order; junction bases with no gene match: 12. The CDR3 DNA is TGTGCCAGCAGTGGGGTAGGCGGGAGGTTAGGGAATGAGCAGTTCTTC. Its translation is CASSGVGGRLGNEQFF.

The chain recombines TRBV18 with TRBJ2-6, with D tentatively TRBD1 (7 bases). Germline CDR1 KGHSH, CDR2 LQKENI. V gave up 2 bases and J gave up 0 bases, with 11 bases separating them. The length of the CDR3 is 17 residues. The CDR3 region is CASSPTRGDSGANVLTF. The CDR3 DNA follows: TGTGCCAGCTCACCAACCAGGGGGGACTCTGGGGCCAACGTCCTGACTTTC.

This clonotype has more than one count but fewer than ten. This chain joins TRBV10-1 and TRBJ1-1; no reliable D call. Germline CDR1 is WNHNN and CDR2 is SYGVQD (reference sequence). CDR3 length equals 15 residues. The V end lost 0 bases, the J end lost 3 bases, and 11 bases lay between the germline ends. CDR3 bases: TGCGCCAGCAGTGAGTCGAGAAGAAGGGACACTGAAGCTTTCTTT. This sequence encodes CASSESRRRDTEAFF.

Note on this clonotype: A much larger clone differs from this one at a single base, so this may be a read error. V usage is TRBV11-2 and J usage is TRBJ2-2; no clear D. Trimming took 5 bases from V and 0 from J, leaving 13 bases between them. CDR1 is SGHAT and CDR2 is FQNNGV in the germline V gene. The CDR3 has 16 amino acids. CDR3 bases: TGTGCCAGCAGCCCGATCAAGGGATCGAACACCGGGGAGCTGTTTTTT. This gives the protein CASSPIKGSNTGELFF.

This chain connects TRBV20-1 to TRBJ2-7; tentatively, D is TRBD2 (5 bases). Trimming took off 6 bases at V and 3 bases at J, with 12 bases between the two ends. The CDR3 runs 12 residues. Per germline, CDR1 DFQATT and CDR2 SNEGSKA (reference sequence). The CDR3 reads CSATAGDYEQYF. The CDR3, as DNA: TGCAGTGCGACCGCCGGGGACTACGAGCAGTACTTC.

V is TRBV20-1 and J is TRBJ1-1, with D hard to call. Germline values: CDR1 DFQATT, CDR2 SNEGSKA (reference sequence). The CDR3 runs to 14 residues. Trimming pared 3 bases from V and 0 bases from J, leaving 11 bases between. In DNA form, the CDR3 reads TGCAGTGCTAGCCCCGGTCAGATGAACACTGAAGCTTTCTTT. Protein: CSASPGQMNTEAFF.

This clonotype was seen more than once but under ten times. The chain employs TRBV29-1 and TRBJ2-1, with a tentative D call TRBD2 (6 bases). This CDR3 comprises 14 residues. Germline loops: CDR1 SQVTM, CDR2 ANQGSEA. The V end lost 1 base, the J end lost 4 bases, and 11 bases lay between the germline ends. In nucleotides, the CDR3 is TGCAGCGTTGAAGTTCGACTAGGGTACAATGAGCAGTTCTTC. It codes for CSVEVRLGYNEQFF.

CDR3: CASTPTGSGNTEAFF. DNA of the CDR3: TGTGCCAGCACTCCGACCGGGAGCGGGAACACTGAAGCTTTCTTT. J is TRBJ1-1 and V is TRBV9, with D unclear. Germline CDR1 SGDLS, CDR2 YYNGEE. V dropped 6 bases and J dropped 1 base, with 16 bases sitting between them. The CDR3 spans 15 residues.

This clonotype appeared a few times. This chain uses TRBV19 with TRBJ2-5; 10 positions match TRBD1. This CDR3 has 12 amino acids. Germline CDR1 and CDR2: LNHDA and SQIVND (reference sequence). V lost 11 bases, J lost 5 bases, and 5 bases stayed unmatched. The CDR3 is CAAGQGGETQYF. CDR3 coding DNA: TGTGCCGCTGGACAGGGGGGCGAGACCCAGTACTTC. The entire variable domain, with the rest obtained from reference TRBV19 and TRBJ2-5, is as follows: DGGITQSPKYLFRKEGQNVTLSCEQNLNHDAMYWYRQDPGQGLRLIYYSQIVNDFQKGDIAEGYSVSREKKESFPLTVTSAQKNPTAFYLCAAGQGGETQYFGPGTRLLVL.

Many counts were recorded for this clonotype. The chain is built from TRBV30 and TRBJ2-1; D may be TRBD2 (5 bases). CDR1 and CDR2 (germline): GTSNPN, SVGIG (reference sequence). This CDR3 region has 13 residues. Deletions cut 3 bases from V and 3 bases from J, with 9 bases between. The CDR3 DNA sequence: TGTGCCTGGAGCCCCGGGATCTACAATGAGCAGTTCTTC. Amino acids: CAWSPGIYNEQFF.

J is TRBJ1-3 and V is TRBV4-3; D unclear. With 0 bases removed from V and 0 bases from J, the gap between germline ends came to 12 bases. The CDR3 covers 17 residues. Per germline, CDR1 LGHNA and CDR2 YSLEER. CDR3 sequence (DNA): TGCGCCAGCAGCCAAGATATCACTGACAACTCTGGAAACACCATATATTTT. Encoded protein: CASSQDITDNSGNTIYF.

This clonotype was seen a handful of times. An end of the junction differs from the germline gene, which may be a read error. The chain joins TRBV7-7 to TRBJ2-5; 7 nucleotides align to TRBD2. In germline, CDR1 is SSHAT, CDR2 FNYEAQ (reference sequence). The CDR3 is made up of 15 amino acids. The CDR3: CASSLLGGSQETQYF. CDR3 bases: TGTGCTAGCAGCTTATTGGGGGGGAGCCAAGAGACCCAGTACTTC. Together with reference TRBV7-7 and TRBJ2-5, the CDR3 gives the full variable domain: GAGVSQSPRYKVTKRGQDVTLRCDPISSHATLYWYQQALGQGPEFLTYFNYEAQPDKSGLPSDRFSAERPEGSISTLTIQRTEQRDSAMYRCASSLLGGSQETQYFGPGTRLLVL.

This clonotype was seen repeatedly, ten times or more. The chain uses TRBV27 and TRBJ1-1, with TRBD1 identical over 10 bases. This CDR3 contains 14 residues. Per the germline V gene, CDR1 is MNHEY and CDR2 is SMNVEV (reference sequence). V trimming: 6 bases; J trimming: 5 bases; junction bases outside the gene matches: 6. The DNA for the CDR3 is TGTGCCAGCAGGCCGGGACAGGGGTGGACTGAAGCTTTCTTT. Protein sequence: CASRPGQGWTEAFF.

This clonotype was detected only a few times. The chain joins TRBV5-1 to TRBJ2-2; 7 bases agree with TRBD1. V gave up 4 bases and J gave up 3 bases; unmatched junction bases: 6. Germline V gene data show CDR1 as SGHRS and CDR2 as YFSETQ. This CDR3 is built from 15 residues. The CDR3 here is CASSGYDRDTGELFF. The CDR3 nucleotides are TGCGCCAGCAGCGGATATGACAGGGACACCGGGGAGCTGTTTTTT.

The J gene is TRBJ2-7, the V gene TRBV11-3; D may correspond to TRBD1 or TRBD2 (5 bases each). Germline CDR1 is SGHNT and CDR2 is YENEEA. The CDR3 is made up of 16 amino acids. V was cut by 5 bases and J by 6 bases, with 23 bases left in between. The CDR3 region is CASSPRSGTREGEQYF. The CDR3 nucleotides are TGTGCCAGCAGCCCCCGGTCCGGGACCAGAGAGGGCGAGCAGTACTTC.

A word on this clonotype: A much more abundant neighbour one base away suggests this may be a read error. This chain links TRBV20-1 with TRBJ2-1, with 9 bases aligning to TRBD1. CDR3 length: 16 residues. The trim removed 7 bases at V and 5 bases at J, leaving 15 bases unmatched. Germline CDR1 and CDR2: DFQATT and SNEGSKA (reference sequence). CDR3 sequence (DNA): TGCAGTGTTAGCGATAGAGGGACAGGGCTTAACAATGAGCAGTTCTTC. It codes for CSVSDRGTGLNNEQFF.

The table lists this clonotype with many counts. This chain connects TRBV12-3 or TRBV12-4 to TRBJ2-1, with TRBD1 matching 7 bases. Trimming at V came to 5 bases and at J to 4 bases, leaving 11 bases not matched to a gene. The length of the CDR3 is 16 residues. The CDR3 nucleotides are TGTGCCAGCAGTCCCCGACAGGGTGAGCAGTACAATGAGCAGTTCTTC. It yields the protein CASSPRQGEQYNEQFF.

Comments on this clonotype: An end of the junction differs from the germline gene, which may be a read error. The gene calls are TRBV19 and TRBJ2-3; possibly TRBD1 or TRBD2 for D (5 bases each). This CDR3 is 14 amino acids long. Germline CDR1 and CDR2: LNHDA and SQIVND (reference sequence). Here the CDR3 DNA reads TGTGCCAGTTCAAGGCTATCTAGCACAGGTACGCAGTATTTT. Protein product: CASSRLSSTGTQYF.

This clonotype was counted at least ten times. This sequence joins TRBV2 and TRBJ1-2, with D perhaps matching TRBD1 (5 bases). V lost 3 bases and J lost 11, with 19 bases in between. CDR1 is SNHLY and CDR2 is FYNNEI in the germline V gene. The CDR3 extends over 14 amino acids. CDR3 region: CASSDQGPTSRYTF. CDR3 nucleotide sequence: TGTGCCAGCAGTGACCAGGGACCAACGAGCCGGTACACCTTC.

The CDR3 reads CASSRTYTNTEAFF. DNA for the CDR3: TGTGCCAGCAGCCGGACGTATACAAACACTGAAGCTTTCTTT. The J gene is TRBJ1-1, the V gene TRBV27; D is unresolved. Per germline, CDR1 MNHEY and CDR2 SMNVEV (reference sequence). This CDR3 is built from 14 residues. The V and J ends lost 6 bases and 2 bases respectively, with 13 bases between them.

This clonotype was recorded many times. This rearrangement joins TRBV30 to TRBJ2-5, with TRBD2 identical over 7 bases. The CDR3 is made up of 13 amino acids. J gave up 3 bases and V 2 bases, and 3 bases lay outside the gene matches. Germline V gene lookup returns CDR1 GTSNPN and CDR2 SVGIG (reference sequence). The CDR3 loop reads CAWSPGLKETQYF. The DNA for the CDR3 is TGTGCCTGGAGTCCGGGACTAAAAGAGACCCAGTACTTC. Together with reference TRBV30 and TRBJ2-5, the CDR3 gives the full variable domain: SQTIHQWPATLVQPVGSPLSLECTVEGTSNPNLYWYRQAAGRGLQLLFYSVGIGQISSEVPQNLSASRPQDRQFILSSKKLLLSDSGFYLCAWSPGLKETQYFGPGTRLLVL.

This clonotype was found many times. This chain connects TRBV28 to TRBJ1-1; 8 bases agree with TRBD1. J lost 3 bases, V lost 5 bases, and 5 bases had no gene match. The CDR3 extends over 14 amino acids. The germline V gene has CDR1 MDHEN and CDR2 SYDVKM. The DNA of the CDR3 is TGTGCCAGCAGTGGAGGACAGGGCCACACTGAAGCTTTCTTT. Its translation: CASSGGQGHTEAFF. Full variable domain (remainder filled in from reference TRBV28 and TRBJ1-1): DVKVTQSSRYLVKRTGEKVFLECVQDMDHENMFWYRQDPGLGLRLIYFSYDVKMKEKGDIPEGYSVSREKKERFSLILESASTNQTSMYLCASSGGQGHTEAFFGQGTRLTVV.